This is a list of T cell receptor beta chains from one sample in a study of blood T cell repertoires in COVID-19. Generated by immunoSEQ multiplex PCR, the TCRdb table keeps only in-frame clones and is missing some. The data contain approximately 260,000 clones, roughly 82% of them singletons. Sequenced input: peripheral blood. The origin of the receptors is a woman older than 75 with active or convalescent COVID-19. Both conserved end residues are part of each CDR3. A D gene is named only where the DNA matches it firmly. The size entry is marked missing in some rows and otherwise reads once, few, many or a size class.

TRBV19,.,.,TRBJ1-1,16,TGTGCCAGTAGTATACCCTCCTCCACAGGGAACACTGAAGCTTTCTTT,CASSIPSSTGNTEAFF
TRBV28,.,.,TRBJ2-7,12,TGTGCCAGCAGGCCCTCTCTATACGAGCAGTACTTC,CASRPSLYEQYF
TRBV7-8,few,.,TRBJ1-4,13,TGTGCCAGCAGCGACAGGTTGGATGAAAAACTGTTTTTT,CASSDRLDEKLFF
TRBV12-5,.,TRBD1,TRBJ2-2,15,TGTGCTAGTGGTTCGGGACAGGGACTCACCGGGGAGCTGTTTTTT,CASGSGQGLTGELFF
TRBV4-1,.,.,TRBJ2-7,14,TGCGCCAGCAGCACCGGTGGTGGTTCCTACGAGCAGTACTTC,CASSTGGGSYEQYF
TRBV6-1,.,.,TRBJ1-2,16,TGTGCCAGCAGTGAGGCTACGGGGTTCGTGGGCTATGGCTACACCTTC,CASSEATGFVGYGYTF
TRBV5-1,.,TRBD1,TRBJ1-6,17,TGCGCCAGCAGCTTGTTACCGGGACAGGTGATCCATTCACCCCTCCACTTT,CASSLLPGQVIHSPLHF
TRBV14,.,.,TRBJ1-1,13,TGTGCCAGCAGCCAAGAATGGAGAACTGAAGCTTTCTTT,CASSQEWRTEAFF
TRBV2,.,.,TRBJ1-1,15,TGTGCCAGCGGGCCAGGACTGTTTCGGGGCACTGAAGCTTTCTTT,CASGPGLFRGTEAFF
TRBV6-5,few,.,TRBJ2-5,13,TGTGCCAGCAGCCGAACAGAAGCAGAGACCCAGTACTTC,CASSRTEAETQYF
TRBV18,once,.,TRBJ2-1,15,TGTGCCAGCTCACCCTCGGGCGGGATCGGCAATGAGCAGTTCTTC,CASSPSGGIGNEQFF
TRBV27,.,.,TRBJ1-2,16,TGTGCCAGCAGTTTACAGGGGTTGCCCCTGGTTGGCGGCTACACCTTC,CASSLQGLPLVGGYTF
TRBV3-1/TRBV3-2,.,.,TRBJ2-2,15,TGTGCCAGCAGCCAAGATATAAGATCGGGCGGGGAGCTGTTTTTT,CASSQDIRSGGELFF
TRBV19,.,.,TRBJ1-1,13,TGTGCCAGTAGCACAACAGGGACAACTGAAGCTTTCTTT,CASSTTGTTEAFF
TRBV28,.,TRBD1,TRBJ2-2,17,TGTGCCAGCAGTTTTGGGGGACAGGGGGCGAACACCGGGGAGCTGTTTTTT,CASSFGGQGANTGELFF